This is a list of T cell receptor beta chains from one sample in a study of OX40 agonist ivuxolimab in advanced cancers. The table came from immunoSEQ multiplex PCR; TCRdb's copy has only in-frame clones and leaves some out. The table shows approximately 63,000 clones, with roughly 88% occurring only once. The source material was CD4+ or CD8+ T cells sorted from blood, sampled in a trial of the OX40 agonist ivuxolimab. Receptor source: an adult with an advanced solid tumor such as melanoma, head and neck, liver or kidney cancer. The CDR3 runs from the conserved cysteine through the conserved F or W. Each record gives: clone size, V gene, D gene, J gene, CDR3 DNA, CDR3 protein. A D gene is named only where the DNA matches it firmly. The listing skips clone size in some rows; elsewhere it reads once, few, many or a size class.

few	TRBV19	.	TRBJ2-1	TGTGCCAGTAGTACATCAGGGGTCTCCGCACTCTTAAACAATGAGCAGTTCTTC	CASSTSGVSALLNNEQFF
.	TRBV11-2	TRBD2	TRBJ2-7	TGTGCCAGCAGCTTAGGTAGCGGGACCAGGTACGAGCAGTACTTC	CASSLGSGTRYEQYF
.	TRBV5-1	TRBD1	TRBJ1-2	TGCGCCAGCAGCTTCGACAGGGGTAGGGATGGCTACACCTTC	CASSFDRGRDGYTF
.	TRBV5-1	TRBD1	TRBJ1-1	TGCGCCAGCAGGACCGGGACAGGGGGCGCGTACACTGAAGCTTTCTTT	CASRTGTGGAYTEAFF
.	TRBV2	TRBD1	TRBJ1-1	TGTGCCAGTTTATTAAGGGACAGGGTAACTGAAGCTTTCTTT	CASLLRDRVTEAFF
.	TRBV2	.	TRBJ2-7	TGTGCCAGCAATACCGACGGGACCTACGAGCAGTACTTC	CASNTDGTYEQYF
.	TRBV19	TRBD1	TRBJ1-1	TGTGCCAGTAGTGTTGGACAGGGTGGCACTGAAGCTTTCTTT	CASSVGQGGTEAFF
.	TRBV28	TRBD2	TRBJ2-7	TGTGCCAGCAGTTCCATGACTAGCGGGAGATACGAGCAGTACTTC	CASSSMTSGRYEQYF
.	TRBV6-5	TRBD1	TRBJ2-3	TGTGCCAGCAAGACAGGGTATAGTGCAGATACGCAGTATTTT	CASKTGYSADTQYF
.	TRBV20-1	.	TRBJ2-7	TGCAGTGCTAAGGGAGTTGGCGAGCAGTACTTC	CSAKGVGEQYF
.	TRBV14	TRBD2	TRBJ2-1	TGTGCCAGCAGCCTTTCACTAGCGGGAGTTCCTCAGTTCTTC	CASSLSLAGVPQFF
.	TRBV5-1	.	TRBJ2-3	TGCGCCAGCAGCAGGGGTTCCACAGATACGCAGTATTTT	CASSRGSTDTQYF
.	TRBV6-5	.	TRBJ2-5	TGTGCCAGCAGTTTCGCTTCGCAAGAGACCCAGTACTTC	CASSFASQETQYF
.	TRBV5-5	.	TRBJ2-5	TGTGCCAGCAGGGACTCCGGCCGGGGGCATGAGACCCAGTACTTC	CASRDSGRGHETQYF
.	TRBV29-1	.	TRBJ2-7	TGCAGCGTTGAAGATCGGAACCCCGGGGTACCATCACAGCACGAGCAGTACTTC	CSVEDRNPGVPSQHEQYF
.	TRBV27	.	TRBJ1-6	TGTGCCAGCAGATACGACACAAACAGGGATAATTCACCCCTCCACTTT	CASRYDTNRDNSPLHF
.	TRBV28	TRBD1	TRBJ2-7	TGTGCCAGCAGTTTCTTTGGGACAGGGGGCTTCGACGAGCAGTACTTC	CASSFFGTGGFDEQYF
few	TRBV29-1	.	TRBJ1-2	TGCAGCGTTGAAGAGAACGGGGACGGCTACACCTTC	CSVEENGDGYTF
.	TRBV18	.	TRBJ1-1	TGTGCCAGCTCATCCCAAAGCCAGGGCTCGACTGAAGCTTTCTTT	CASSSQSQGSTEAFF
.	TRBV28	TRBD2	TRBJ2-7	TGTGCCAGCAGTGACGTCCAGCTAGCGGGAGGCTGCGAGCAGTACTTC	CASSDVQLAGGCEQYF
.	TRBV27	.	TRBJ2-5	TGTGCCAGCAGTTACCTCGGGGTGAACCAAGAGACCCAGTACTTC	CASSYLGVNQETQYF
.	TRBV2	TRBD1	TRBJ2-3	TGTGCCAGCAGTGAAGCCCTGACAGGGGCACACACAGATACGCAGTATTTT	CASSEALTGAHTDTQYF
.	TRBV30	.	TRBJ1-2	TGTGCCTGGAGTACAGTCTTTGGCTACACCTTC	CAWSTVFGYTF
.	TRBV5-4	.	TRBJ2-3	TGTGCCAGCAGCTTGAGGGGGATGTCAGCAGATACGCAGTATTTT	CASSLRGMSADTQYF
.	TRBV20-1	.	TRBJ2-1	TGCAGTGCTGCGGGGTACAATGAGCAGTTCTTC	CSAAGYNEQFF
.	TRBV11-2	.	TRBJ1-1	TGTGCCAGCAGCTCTCAGCCCGACACTGAAGCTTTCTTT	CASSSQPDTEAFF
.	TRBV28	TRBD1	TRBJ1-4	TGTGCCAGCAGTGCCCCGACAGGGGGATATGAAAAACTGTTTTTT	CASSAPTGGYEKLFF
.	TRBV30	.	TRBJ1-2	TGTGCCTGGAGTGCCCACGGCAAAACGGGCTTCTTC	CAWSAHGKTGFF
.	TRBV11-1	.	TRBJ2-6	TGTGCCAGCAGCTTAAAGTTCTCTGGGGCCAACGTCCTGACTTTC	CASSLKFSGANVLTF
.	TRBV6-5	TRBD2	TRBJ2-1	TGTGCCAGCAGTTACGCCGGGACTAGCGGGGGAGAGCAGTTCTTC	CASSYAGTSGGEQFF
.	TRBV5-1	.	TRBJ2-7	TGCGCCAGCAGCCCGCGGGGGCCCGGCTACGAGCAGTACTTC	CASSPRGPGYEQYF
.	TRBV4-2	TRBD2	TRBJ2-7	TGTGCCAGCAGCCAAGAATCAACTAGCGGTACCTACGAGCAGTACTTC	CASSQESTSGTYEQYF